Below, 18 T cell receptor beta chains from the same sample are listed, as sequenced in a study of vaccination and CD4 T cells after COVID-19. Indicated treatment: roughly 10-day PBMC culture with coronavirus spike peptide pools or control peptides (ViraFEST assay). Sequencing of the DNA from cultured CD4+ T cells was carried out with the Oncomine TCR Beta short-read assay. In TCRdb, the PCR reads were re-called with MiXCR into one record per CDR3 protein. The sample has about 11,000 distinct CDR3 sequences, around 41% seen once. Antigen specificity for these receptors is unknown. Input material: CD4+ T cells from blood, cultured in vitro. Receptor source: a human donor who had recovered from COVID-19.

V usage is TRBV19 and J usage is TRBJ2-7; 9 positions agree with TRBD2. This CDR3 spans 18 amino acids. V lost 6 bases to trimming and J lost 3 bases; unmatched junction nucleotides: 18. The germline CDR1 and CDR2 sequences are LNHDA and SQIVND (reference sequence). The CDR3 loop is CASSPRHSGLAGYYEQYF. The CDR3 region has the DNA TGTGCCAGTAGCCCTCGTCATTCGGGGCTAGCGGGGTACTACGAGCAGTACTTC.

The DNA of the CDR3 is TGTGCCAGCAGTCTGACCAATGAAAAACTGTTTTTT. Protein: CASSLTNEKLFF. The chain recombines TRBV6-1 with TRBJ1-4; D not certain. CDR3 length equals 12 residues. Germline CDR1 and CDR2: MNHNS and SASEGT. V was pared by 5 bases and J by 5 bases, with 6 bases between.

This clonotype was counted between two and nine times. This chain links TRBV20-1 with TRBJ2-7; maybe TRBD1 (7 bases). Germline V gene sequence: CDR1 DFQATT, CDR2 SNEGSKA (reference sequence). There are 16 residues in the CDR3. Between the trimmed V and J ends, which lost 3 bases and 2 bases, there was a span of 20 bases. CDR3 DNA sequence: TGCAGTGCTAGGGGGGGACCGGGACAGTGGACCTACGAGCAGTACTTC. Residues: CSARGGPGQWTYEQYF.

This chain's CDR3 is CASSMWGQETQYF. In nucleotides, the CDR3 is TGTGCCAGTAGTATGTGGGGTCAAGAGACCCAGTACTTC. The chain recombines TRBV19 with TRBJ2-5; D gene unclear. The CDR3 is 13 amino acids. The germline gives CDR1 LNHDA, CDR2 SQIVND (reference sequence). Trimming pared 3 bases from V and 2 bases from J, leaving 7 bases between.

V is TRBV29-1 and J is TRBJ1-2, with no clear D. V was cut by 1 base and J by 3 bases, with 12 bases left in between. This CDR3 has 14 residues. CDR1 SQVTM and CDR2 ANQGSEA come from the germline V gene. In DNA, the CDR3 is TGCAGCGTTGAAGTGGGGTCCCCCCACTATGGCTACACCTTC. Translating gives CSVEVGSPHYGYTF.

The chain has TRBV20-1 and TRBJ2-5; no clear D. The germline CDR1 and CDR2 sequences are DFQATT and SNEGSKA (reference sequence). The CDR3 runs 13 residues. V lost 3 bases to trimming and J lost 0 bases, with 8 bases between them. The DNA of the CDR3 is TGCAGTGCTAGCGGACGGAACCAAGAGACCCAGTACTTC. It specifies CSASGRNQETQYF.

The chain carries TRBV20-1 and TRBJ2-3; TRBD1 agrees at 7 bases. This CDR3 has 15 residues. V dropped 4 bases and J dropped 1; count of bases not matched to a gene: 8. Germline CDR1 DFQATT, CDR2 SNEGSKA (reference sequence). The CDR3 coding sequence is TGCAGTGCTACCCCGGGACAGAAACGCACAGATACGCAGTATTTT. Protein product: CSATPGQKRTDTQYF.

This chain links TRBV18 with TRBJ1-2, with 9 nucleotides matching TRBD1. Looked up from germline, CDR1 is KGHSH and CDR2 is LQKENI. The V gene end was trimmed by 3 bases and the J gene end by 6 bases; junction bases not matched to a gene: 8. The CDR3 spans 15 residues. The DNA for the CDR3 is TGTGCCAGCTCACCCTTAACAGGGGGCGGTGATGGCTACACCTTC. Encoded protein: CASSPLTGGGDGYTF.

J is TRBJ2-2 and V is TRBV28; D is unresolved. Trimming cost V 7 bases and J 4 bases, with 10 bases left between them. Germline assignment: CDR1 MDHEN and CDR2 SYDVKM. The CDR3 sequence is 13 residues long. The CDR3 protein is CASTTRVTGELFF. The CDR3 bases are TGTGCCAGCACCACCAGAGTCACCGGGGAGCTGTTTTTT.

This chain joins TRBV5-1 and TRBJ2-5, with 14 bases fitting TRBD2. The CDR3 spans 14 residues. The J segment lost 4 bases and the V segment lost 7 bases, leaving 3 bases of the junction unmatched. Germline CDR1 SGHRS, CDR2 YFSETQ. CDR3 bases: TGCGCCAGCGGGACTAGCGGGAGTCGAGAGACCCAGTACTTC. Translated: CASGTSGSRETQYF.

The chain has TRBV9 and TRBJ1-1; D gene uncertain. Between the trimmed V and J ends, which lost 2 bases and 8 bases, there was a span of 16 bases. Germline V gene lookup returns CDR1 SGDLS and CDR2 YYNGEE. This CDR3 comprises 14 residues. The CDR3 DNA sequence: TGTGCCAGCAGCGTGCAGACGGACCGGGTAGAAGCTTTCTTT. It translates to CASSVQTDRVEAFF.

The chain combines TRBV2 with TRBJ2-7, with TRBD2 as a possible D gene (6 bases). Germline CDR1 is SNHLY and CDR2 is FYNNEI. The V gene lost 9 bases and the J gene lost 0 bases, with 15 bases spanning the gap. This CDR3 comprises 14 residues. The CDR3 sequence is CASTRSGLSYEQYF. CDR3 bases: TGTGCCAGTACTCGGAGCGGGCTCTCCTACGAGCAGTACTTC.

This clonotype was counted between two and nine times. V gene TRBV6-4 combines with J gene TRBJ2-3, with 10 bases matching TRBD2. V lost 5 bases, J lost 2 bases, and 4 bases stayed unmatched. The CDR3 length is 15 residues. Germline V lookup: CDR1 MRHNA, CDR2 SNTAGT. For the CDR3, the DNA is TGTGCCAGCAGTTTACTAGCGGGGACCACAGATACGCAGTATTTT. It translates to CASSLLAGTTDTQYF.

This clonotype is deemed medium-sized. The chain has TRBV20-1 and TRBJ2-7; 14 bases match TRBD2. The junction had 9 bases not matched to a gene; V was cut back by 0 bases and J by 5 bases. There are 17 residues in the CDR3. Germline CDR1 reads DFQATT; CDR2 reads SNEGSKA (reference sequence). The CDR3 nucleotides are TGCAGTGCTAGAGACCCAGGGACTAGCGGGAGTGGGGACGAGCAGTACTTC. It codes for CSARDPGTSGSGDEQYF.

The genes are TRBV14 and TRBJ2-5; D not resolved. V was trimmed by 0 bases and J by 4 bases, leaving 0 bases between them. The CDR3 runs 11 residues. CDR1 and CDR2 (germline): SGHDN, FVKESK. CDR3 bases: TGTGCCAGCAGCCAAGAAGAGACCCAGTACTTC. The encoded protein is CASSQEETQYF.

The rearrangement links TRBV12-3 or TRBV12-4 to TRBJ2-7; 8 nucleotides agree with TRBD1. The CDR3 covers 15 residues. The J segment lost 2 bases and the V segment lost 5 bases, leaving 8 bases of the junction unmatched. Written as DNA, the CDR3 is TGTGCCAGCAGTCAAGGACAGGGTGACACCTACGAGCAGTACTTC. Protein sequence: CASSQGQGDTYEQYF.

In the case of this clonotype: Germline and junction disagree at one end, which may indicate a read error. This rearrangement joins TRBV7-7 to TRBJ2-1; D remains ambiguous. This CDR3 spans 14 amino acids. In germline, CDR1 is SSHAT, CDR2 FNYEAQ (reference sequence). As DNA, the CDR3 is TGTGCTAGCAGCCTGCGATATAGTTACAATGAGCAGTTCTTC. It codes for CASSLRYSYNEQFF.

The chain uses TRBV20-1 and TRBJ1-5, with 11 bases aligning to TRBD1. The germline CDR1 and CDR2 sequences are DFQATT and SNEGSKA (reference sequence). This CDR3 contains 17 residues. Germline trimming cut 1 base from V and 4 bases from J; bases unmatched to any gene: 9. This chain's CDR3 is CSARAVGQGAINQPQHF. In DNA form, the CDR3 reads TGCAGTGCTAGAGCCGTTGGACAGGGGGCTATTAATCAGCCCCAGCATTTT.